These 30 T cell receptor beta chains were sequenced from one sample in a study of cytomegalovirus exposure and HLA in healthy donors. The assay was immunoSEQ multiplex PCR, and TCRdb's table has in-frame clones only and misses some. The top ten clones hold 0.7% to 0.85% of a sample with 330,000 or so clones, about nine tenths of them seen once. Sequenced input: PBMCs. Source of these receptors: a woman younger than 30 in good health and CMV-seronegative.

The chain couples TRBV19 to TRBJ2-1, with TRBD1 matching 7 bases. This CDR3 has 12 amino acids. The V gene's germline CDR1 is LNHDA and CDR2 SQIVND (reference sequence). Losses at the gene ends were 7 bases for V and 9 bases for J; bases not matched to a gene: 6. The CDR3 DNA reads as TGTGCCAGTACGACAGGGTTCGGTGAGCAGTTCTTC. Amino acid sequence: CASTTGFGEQFF. Filled out from reference TRBV19 and TRBJ2-1, the complete variable domain reads DGGITQSPKYLFRKEGQNVTLSCEQNLNHDAMYWYRQDPGQGLRLIYYSQIVNDFQKGDIAEGYSVSREKKESFPLTVTSAQKNPTAFYLCASTTGFGEQFFGPGTRLTVL.

The chain recombines TRBV7-3 with TRBJ2-6, with D possibly TRBD1 on 5 matching bases. Germline V lookup: CDR1 SGHTA, CDR2 FQGTGA. V lost 3 bases and J lost 2, with 17 bases in between. The CDR3 covers 18 residues. The CDR3 reads CASSFLQGSWAGANVLTF. The CDR3 bases are TGTGCCAGCAGCTTCCTCCAGGGTTCCTGGGCTGGGGCCAACGTCCTGACTTTC.

This clone is a singleton in its sample. The J gene is TRBJ2-7, the V gene TRBV4-1; 8 nucleotides match TRBD2. This CDR3 has 15 residues. In germline, CDR1 is MGHRA, CDR2 YSYEKL. V trimming: 2 bases; J trimming: 3 bases; junction bases outside the gene matches: 6. CDR3 nucleotide sequence: TGCGCCAGCAGCCAACCTTTAGCGGGACTCTACGAGCAGTACTTC. This sequence encodes CASSQPLAGLYEQYF.

The chain links TRBV18 to TRBJ1-1, with D hard to call. The germline V gene encodes CDR1 KGHSH and CDR2 LQKENI. The CDR3 is 13 residues long. V shed 8 bases and J shed 8 bases, with 18 bases lying between them. Here the CDR3 reads CASAERGLVEAFF. CDR3 in DNA: TGTGCCAGCGCGGAGCGAGGGCTGGTGGAAGCTTTCTTT.

V and J are TRBV4-3 and TRBJ1-1; D is ambiguous. This CDR3 spans 15 amino acids. Germline lookup yields CDR1 LGHNA and CDR2 YSLEER. Trimming removed 3 bases at V and 1 base at J, with 12 bases between. The chain's CDR3 is CASSHHSEENTEAFF. For the CDR3, the DNA is TGCGCCAGCAGCCATCACAGTGAAGAGAACACTGAAGCTTTCTTT.

The V and J genes are TRBV7-2 and TRBJ2-7; D is possibly TRBD2 (6 bases). The CDR3 covers 13 residues. V gave up 5 bases and J gave up 6 bases, with 14 bases separating them. The germline CDR1 and CDR2 sequences are SGHTA and FQGNSA. CDR3 residues: CASSNIGTSEQYF. The CDR3 DNA reads TGTGCCAGCAGCAACATCGGGACTTCCGAGCAGTACTTC.

This clone was seen once. This chain joins TRBV4-1 and TRBJ2-1; 7 bases match TRBD2. The CDR3 is made up of 16 amino acids. After removal of 0 bases from V and 4 bases from J, the junction contained 6 bases not matched to a gene. The germline V gene encodes CDR1 MGHRA and CDR2 YSYEKL. The CDR3 region has the DNA TGCGCCAGCAGCCAAGATGGGGCTAGCGGATACAATGAGCAGTTCTTC. The encoded protein is CASSQDGASGYNEQFF.

The chain links TRBV28 to TRBJ2-7, with a weak D call TRBD1 (5 bases). This CDR3 has 16 amino acids. Trimming removed 8 bases from V and 1 base from J, with 21 bases in between. From germline, CDR1 is MDHEN and CDR2 SYDVKM. The DNA of the CDR3 is TGTGCCAGCTTTAGTGGGTCGGACACCAGATCCTACGAGCAGTACTTC. Protein sequence: CASFSGSDTRSYEQYF.

This clone was observed a handful of times. The sample contains more than one DNA sequence encoding this CDR3. The gene calls are TRBV5-1 and TRBJ2-5; a possible D gene is TRBD1 (6 bases). The ends were cut back, 0 bases at V and 1 base at J, with 7 bases in the middle. From germline, CDR1 is SGHRS and CDR2 YFSETQ. This CDR3 is built from 14 residues. The CDR3 spells CASSLGTAQETQYF. The CDR3 coding sequence is TGCGCCAGCAGCTTGGGGACAGCCCAAGAGACCCAGTACTTC.

This chain connects TRBV5-4 to TRBJ2-7; 9 nucleotides match TRBD2. J gave up 11 bases and V 5 bases, and 14 bases lay outside the gene matches. CDR1 is SGHNT and CDR2 is YYREEE in the germline V gene (reference sequence). This CDR3 has 14 residues. The CDR3 region is CASRITSGPPMEYF. For the CDR3, the DNA is TGTGCCAGCAGGATAACTAGCGGGCCACCTATGGAGTACTTC.

The J gene is TRBJ1-5, the V gene TRBV18; possibly TRBD1 for D (5 bases). The length of the CDR3 is 15 residues. The germline gives CDR1 KGHSH, CDR2 LQKENI. The V end lost 0 bases, the J end lost 2 bases, and 8 bases lay between the germline ends. The CDR3 here is CASSPPGAGNQPQHF. The CDR3 DNA sequence: TGTGCCAGCTCACCACCAGGGGCGGGCAATCAGCCCCAGCATTTT.

CDR3 DNA: TGTGCCAGCAGCCCGGGAGGTGAGCAGTACTTC. This sequence encodes CASSPGGEQYF. The chain links TRBV7-3 to TRBJ2-7, with TRBD2 matching 7 bases. Per germline, CDR1 SGHTA and CDR2 FQGTGA. V shed 5 bases, J shed 7 bases, and the junction held 2 bases outside the gene matches. This CDR3 contains 11 residues.

The chain links TRBV6-6 to TRBJ1-3; possibly TRBD1 for D (6 bases). The germline gives CDR1 MNHNY, CDR2 SVGAGI (reference sequence). With 5 bases removed from V and 0 bases from J, the gap between germline ends came to 14 bases. CDR3 length equals 16 residues. The CDR3 coding sequence is TGTGCCAGCAGTGGGGGGGCAACCAGCTCTGGAAACACCATATATTTT. As protein: CASSGGATSSGNTIYF.

The V and J genes are TRBV6-5 and TRBJ1-2; the match to TRBD1 covers 7 bases. There are 14 residues in the CDR3. Germline CDR1 MNHEY, CDR2 SVGAGI. With 2 bases clipped from V and 8 bases from J, the junction kept 8 bases outside the gene matches. CDR3 DNA: TGTGCCAGCAGTTACGCCACAGGGGAAGGCGGCTACACCTTC. This translates into CASSYATGEGGYTF.

The chain's CDR3 is CASSIEEAGYEQYF. The CDR3 nucleotides read TGTGCCAGCAGTATTGAGGAGGCGGGCTACGAGCAGTACTTC. The chain employs TRBV7-9 and TRBJ2-7, with D tentatively TRBD2 (5 bases). This CDR3 region has 14 residues. The germline V gene has CDR1 SEHNR and CDR2 FQNEAQ (reference sequence). V lost 6 bases, J lost 3 bases, and 15 bases lay in between. Supplemented by reference TRBV7-9 and TRBJ2-7, the full variable domain reads DTGVSQNPRHKITKRGQNVTFRCDPISEHNRLYWYRQTLGQGPEFLTYFQNEAQLEKSRLLSDRFSAERPKGSFSTLEIQRTEQGDSAMYLCASSIEEAGYEQYFGPGTRLTVT.

The chain uses TRBV7-2 and TRBJ1-2, with 10 bases that match TRBD1. The CDR3 spans 17 residues. Trimming took 6 bases from V and 0 from J; bases not matched to a gene: 10. Germline loops: CDR1 SGHTA, CDR2 FQGNSA. The CDR3 sequence is CASRLRTGGPSNYGYTF. For the CDR3, the DNA is TGTGCCAGCAGACTAAGGACAGGGGGACCTTCTAACTATGGCTACACCTTC. Full variable domain (outside the CDR3, taken from reference TRBV7-2 and TRBJ1-2): GAGVSQSPSNKVTEKGKDVELRCDPISGHTALYWYRQSLGQGLEFLIYFQGNSAPDKSGLPSDRFSAERTGGSVSTLTIQRTQQEDSAVYLCASRLRTGGPSNYGYTFGSGTRLTVV.

The rearrangement links TRBV11-2 to TRBJ2-7; TRBD2 aligns across 11 bases. Trimming took 3 bases from V and 4 from J; bases not matched to a gene: 5. This CDR3 is built from 15 residues. Germline V gene data show CDR1 as SGHAT and CDR2 as FQNNGV. CDR3 DNA: TGTGCCAGCAGCTTCACTAGCGGGAGTTTATACGAGCAGTACTTC. This translates into CASSFTSGSLYEQYF.

The CDR3 protein is CASSPGQGASEAFF. The CDR3 region has the DNA TGCGCCAGCAGCCCCGGACAGGGGGCTAGTGAAGCTTTCTTT. The V and J genes are TRBV5-1 and TRBJ1-1, with TRBD1 matching 11 bases. Losses at the gene ends were 4 bases for V and 7 bases for J; bases not matched to a gene: 6. The length of the CDR3 is 14 residues. Germline CDR1 and CDR2: SGHRS and YFSETQ.

V and J are TRBV2 and TRBJ2-1; D is possibly TRBD1 (5 bases). The V gene's germline CDR1 is SNHLY and CDR2 FYNNEI. V was clipped by 6 bases and J by 0 bases, with 15 bases between them. This CDR3 has 16 residues. The CDR3 DNA is TGTGCCAGCAGATTGGGGCAGACACACTCCTACAATGAGCAGTTCTTC. Encoded protein: CASRLGQTHSYNEQFF.

The V and J genes are TRBV7-9 and TRBJ2-1; D remains ambiguous. This CDR3 comprises 13 residues. Germline-derived CDR1 and CDR2 are SEHNR and FQNEAQ (reference sequence). V lost 5 bases and J 9 bases, leaving 14 bases between the germline ends. As DNA, the CDR3 is TGTGCCAGCAGCCCACGCCTGCCCAGTGAGCAGTTCTTC. Protein: CASSPRLPSEQFF. Filled out from reference TRBV7-9 and TRBJ2-1, the complete variable domain reads DTGVSQNPRHKITKRGQNVTFRCDPISEHNRLYWYRQTLGQGPEFLTYFQNEAQLEKSRLLSDRFSAERPKGSFSTLEIQRTEQGDSAMYLCASSPRLPSEQFFGPGTRLTVL.

This chain uses TRBV28 with TRBJ2-7, with D perhaps matching TRBD2 (6 bases). Looked up from germline, CDR1 is MDHEN and CDR2 is SYDVKM. V was pared by 7 bases and J by 5 bases, with 12 bases between. This CDR3 region has 12 residues. CDR3 nucleotides: TGTGCCAGCATCGGGGGAGGAGACGAGCAGTACTTC. Its translation is CASIGGGDEQYF.

This rearrangement joins TRBV4-3 to TRBJ1-3; TRBD1 matches 9 bases. J was trimmed by 2 bases and V by 2 bases; bases with no gene match: 7. Germline CDR1 reads LGHNA; CDR2 reads YSLEER. CDR3 length equals 17 residues. The CDR3 region is CASSQTGTGLAGNTIYF. As DNA, the CDR3 is TGCGCCAGCAGCCAAACCGGGACAGGGTTAGCTGGAAACACCATATATTTT.

V is TRBV28 and J is TRBJ2-7; 7 positions match TRBD2. V was pared by 6 bases and J by 0 bases, with 14 bases of the junction left unmatched. Germline CDR1 reads MDHEN; CDR2 reads SYDVKM. This CDR3 has 17 amino acids. The CDR3 DNA sequence: TGTGCCAGCAGCCGCCTTGGGGGGGGATCCCACTCCTACGAGCAGTACTTC. This gives the protein CASSRLGGGSHSYEQYF.

The chain recombines TRBV7-2 with TRBJ2-7, with 11 bases that match TRBD2. The V segment lost 1 base and the J segment 7 bases; nucleotides outside the gene matches: 9. Germline lookup yields CDR1 SGHTA and CDR2 FQGNSA. This CDR3 has 16 residues. The chain's CDR3 is CASSLVVAGGAGEQYF. DNA of the CDR3: TGTGCCAGCAGCTTAGTCGTAGCGGGAGGGGCGGGGGAGCAGTACTTC.

The V call is TRBV28, the J call TRBJ1-5, with D perhaps TRBD1 (5 bases). The germline V gene encodes CDR1 MDHEN and CDR2 SYDVKM. CDR3 length: 12 residues. The ends were cut back, 5 bases at V and 11 bases at J, with 13 bases in the middle. Here the CDR3 reads CASSIGGSAQHF. CDR3 bases: TGTGCCAGCAGTATTGGGGGGTCGGCCCAGCATTTT.

The V call is TRBV7-6, the J call TRBJ2-7, with 8 bases fitting TRBD1. CDR3 length: 16 amino acids. CDR1 and CDR2 from the germline V gene are SGHVS and FNYEAQ. Trimming removed 5 bases from V and 6 bases from J; junction bases left unmatched: 15. The CDR3 coding sequence is TGTGCCAGCAGCCAACCAACCGGACAGGGAGTCACCGAGCAGTACTTC. Translating it yields CASSQPTGQGVTEQYF.

This chain connects TRBV7-8 to TRBJ2-7; 13 nucleotides match TRBD2. With V trimmed by 5 bases and J by 6 bases, 7 bases remained unmatched. Germline CDR1 and CDR2: SGHVS and FQNEAQ. This CDR3 comprises 15 residues. CDR3 nucleotides: TGTGCCAGCAGCCCACGGACTAGCGGGAGCGGCGAGCAGTACTTC. This codes for CASSPRTSGSGEQYF.

In its sample, this clone was seen a few times. The V call is TRBV7-2, the J call TRBJ2-1; D is possibly TRBD2 (5 bases). The CDR3 extends over 15 amino acids. The V end was cut by 5 bases, the J end by 3 bases, with 14 bases between. Germline assignment: CDR1 SGHTA and CDR2 FQGNSA. Here the CDR3 DNA reads TGTGCCAGCAGCCGTCCGGGCGGGTTCTACAATGAGCAGTTCTTC. Residues: CASSRPGGFYNEQFF. Drawing the rest from reference TRBV7-2 and TRBJ2-1, the complete variable domain is GAGVSQSPSNKVTEKGKDVELRCDPISGHTALYWYRQSLGQGLEFLIYFQGNSAPDKSGLPSDRFSAERTGGSVSTLTIQRTQQEDSAVYLCASSRPGGFYNEQFFGPGTRLTVL.

In regard to this clone: The sample holds other DNA sequences that translate to the same CDR3. The chain carries TRBV11-2 and TRBJ1-1, with D maybe TRBD1 (5 bases). The CDR3 sequence is 12 residues long. The germline CDR1 and CDR2 sequences are SGHAT and FQNNGV. With 2 bases removed from V and 4 bases from J, the gap between germline ends came to 5 bases. The CDR3 protein is CASSLRGTEAFF. The CDR3 bases are TGTGCCAGCAGCTTAAGGGGCACTGAAGCTTTCTTT.

The chain joins TRBV9 to TRBJ2-2; 10 bases are shared with TRBD2. Germline V CDR1 and CDR2: SGDLS, YYNGEE. Trimming at V came to 0 bases and at J to 5 bases, leaving 10 bases not matched to a gene. CDR3 length: 18 residues. The CDR3 here is CASSVASLGSGRTGELFF. The CDR3 bases are TGTGCCAGCAGCGTAGCGTCCCTGGGTAGCGGGAGGACCGGGGAGCTGTTTTTT.